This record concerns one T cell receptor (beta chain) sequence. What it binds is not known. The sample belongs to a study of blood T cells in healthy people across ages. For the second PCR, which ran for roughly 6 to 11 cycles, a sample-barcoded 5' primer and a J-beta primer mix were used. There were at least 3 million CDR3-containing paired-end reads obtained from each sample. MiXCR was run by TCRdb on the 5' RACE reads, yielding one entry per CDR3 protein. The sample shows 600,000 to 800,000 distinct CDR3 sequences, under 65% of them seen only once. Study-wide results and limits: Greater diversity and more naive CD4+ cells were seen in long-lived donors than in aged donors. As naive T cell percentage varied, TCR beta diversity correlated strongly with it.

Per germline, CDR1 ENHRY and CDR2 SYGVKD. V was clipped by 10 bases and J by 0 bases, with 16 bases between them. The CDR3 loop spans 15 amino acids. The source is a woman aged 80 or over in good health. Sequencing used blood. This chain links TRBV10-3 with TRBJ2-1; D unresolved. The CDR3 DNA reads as TGTGCCACCTTCAGCCCTGGTAGCTCCTACAATGAGCAGTTCTTC. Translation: CATFSPGSSYNEQFF.